This T cell receptor beta chain was sequenced in a study of beta chain features in type 1 diabetes. The study's findings and limits: Type 1 diabetes patients had moderately but significantly shorter TCRB CDR3s in all four CD4+ subsets. Researchers caution that PCR might favor shorter templates, equally among patients and controls. Researchers cautioned that cDNA sequencing could over-represent cells with high TCR expression.

Expressed TCRB transcripts were sequenced, since all the RNA that had been isolated was reverse transcribed. The protocol was immunoSEQ multiplex PCR, while the TCRdb copy is restricted to in-frame clones and leaves out a portion. The sample includes hundreds of thousands of clones, over 12% seen only once; the top ten take approximately 0.043%. All of the sorted populations showed purity greater than 95%. The CDR3 is made up of 12 amino acids. The V end lost 3 bases, the J end lost 6 bases, and 9 bases lay between the germline ends. Germline CDR1 and CDR2: MDHEN and SYDVKM. This clone was counted between two and nine times. Its antigen is not identified.

This TCR derives from a man aged 18 to 30 with type 1 diabetes. The rearrangement links TRBV28 to TRBJ2-7; D remains ambiguous. The sequenced sample consisted of naive CD4+ T cells from blood. The CDR3 DNA follows: TGTGCCAGCAGTTTCGTCCACTCCGAGCAGTACTTC. Protein product: CASSFVHSEQYF.